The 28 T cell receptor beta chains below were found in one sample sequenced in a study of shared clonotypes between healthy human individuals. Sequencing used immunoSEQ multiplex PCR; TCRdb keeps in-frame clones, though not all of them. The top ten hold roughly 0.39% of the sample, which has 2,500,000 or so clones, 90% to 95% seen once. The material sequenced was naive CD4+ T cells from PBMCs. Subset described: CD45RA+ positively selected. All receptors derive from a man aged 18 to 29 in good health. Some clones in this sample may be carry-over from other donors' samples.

The CDR3 coding sequence is TGTGCCAGCACCGTTACTAGCACCCACAATGAGCAGTTCTTC. Its protein product is CASTVTSTHNEQFF. This chain uses TRBV9 with TRBJ2-1; maybe TRBD2 (6 bases). The CDR3 loop spans 14 amino acids. V was pared by 6 bases and J by 5 bases, with 15 bases between. The germline CDR1 and CDR2 sequences are SGDLS and YYNGEE.

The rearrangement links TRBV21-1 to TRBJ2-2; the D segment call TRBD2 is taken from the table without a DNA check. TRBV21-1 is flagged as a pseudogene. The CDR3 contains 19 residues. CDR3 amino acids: CAIAGGLAGESESTGELFF. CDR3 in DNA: TGTGCCATCGCGGGCGGGCTAGCGGGTGAGTCGGAAAGCACCGGGGAGCTGTTTTTT.

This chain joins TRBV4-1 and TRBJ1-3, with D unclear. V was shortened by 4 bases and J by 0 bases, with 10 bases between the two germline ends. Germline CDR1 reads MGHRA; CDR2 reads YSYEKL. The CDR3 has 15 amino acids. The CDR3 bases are TGCGCCAGCAGCCCTGACCCGAGCTCTGGAAACACCATATATTTT. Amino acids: CASSPDPSSGNTIYF.

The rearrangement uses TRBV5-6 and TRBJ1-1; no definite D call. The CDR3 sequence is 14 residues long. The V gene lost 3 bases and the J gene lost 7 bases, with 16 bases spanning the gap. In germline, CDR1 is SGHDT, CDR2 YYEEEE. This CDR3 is CASSWNGVRGEAFF. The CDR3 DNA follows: TGTGCCAGCAGCTGGAACGGGGTTCGGGGTGAAGCTTTCTTT.

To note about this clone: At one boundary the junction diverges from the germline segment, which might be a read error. CDR3 loop: CASSLSGGLQGTQYF. CDR3 nucleotides: TGTGCCAGCAGCTTGTCCGGGGGGCTTCAAGGGACCCAGTACTTC. V and J are TRBV5-8 and TRBJ2-5, with TRBD2 as a possible D gene (7 bases). The CDR3 covers 15 residues. CDR1 SGHTS and CDR2 YDEGEE come from the germline V gene.

The CDR3 DNA sequence: TGTGCCAGCAGCCGAGGGGGGCCAGGGGCCTACAATGAGCAGTTCTTC. It codes for CASSRGGPGAYNEQFF. V usage is TRBV11-2 and J usage is TRBJ2-1; D possibly uses TRBD1 or TRBD2 (6 bases each). V gave up 5 bases and J gave up 2 bases, with 16 bases separating them. This CDR3 has 16 residues. Looked up from germline, CDR1 is SGHAT and CDR2 is FQNNGV.

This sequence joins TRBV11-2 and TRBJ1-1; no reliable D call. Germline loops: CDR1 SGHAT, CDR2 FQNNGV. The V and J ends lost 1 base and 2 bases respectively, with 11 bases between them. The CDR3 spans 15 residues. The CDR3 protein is CASSLAGLPNTEAFF. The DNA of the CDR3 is TGTGCCAGCAGCTTAGCCGGCCTCCCAAACACTGAAGCTTTCTTT. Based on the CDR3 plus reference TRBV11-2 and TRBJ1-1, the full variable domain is EAGVAQSPRYKIIEKRQSVAFWCNPISGHATLYWYQQILGQGPKLLIQFQNNGVVDDSQLPKDRFSAERLKGVDSTLKIQPAKLEDSAVYLCASSLAGLPNTEAFFGQGTRLTVV.

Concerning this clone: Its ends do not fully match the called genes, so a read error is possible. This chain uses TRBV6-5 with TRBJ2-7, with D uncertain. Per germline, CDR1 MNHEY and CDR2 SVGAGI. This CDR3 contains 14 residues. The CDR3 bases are TGTGCCAGCAAAGTCCAGCAGGCCTCCGACGAGCAGTACTTC. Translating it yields CASKVQQASDEQYF.

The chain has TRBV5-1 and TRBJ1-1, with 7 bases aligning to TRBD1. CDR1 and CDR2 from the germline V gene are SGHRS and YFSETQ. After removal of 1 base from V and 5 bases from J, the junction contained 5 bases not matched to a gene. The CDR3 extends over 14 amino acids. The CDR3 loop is CASSLFAQGTEAFF. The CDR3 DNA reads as TGCGCCAGCAGCTTGTTTGCACAGGGGACTGAAGCTTTCTTT.

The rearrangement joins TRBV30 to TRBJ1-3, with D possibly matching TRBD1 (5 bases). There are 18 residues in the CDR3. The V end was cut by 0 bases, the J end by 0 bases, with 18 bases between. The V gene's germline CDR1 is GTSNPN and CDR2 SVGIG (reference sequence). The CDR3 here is CAWSVRFPGNYSGNTIYF. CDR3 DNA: TGTGCCTGGAGTGTACGTTTTCCAGGGAACTACTCTGGAAACACCATATATTTT.

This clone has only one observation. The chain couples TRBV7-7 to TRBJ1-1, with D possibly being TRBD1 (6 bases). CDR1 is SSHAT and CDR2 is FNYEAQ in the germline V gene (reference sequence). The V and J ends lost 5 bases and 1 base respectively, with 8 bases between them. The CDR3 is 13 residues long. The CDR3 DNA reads TGTGCCAGCAGCGCGGGACAGAACACTGAAGCTTTCTTT. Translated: CASSAGQNTEAFF.

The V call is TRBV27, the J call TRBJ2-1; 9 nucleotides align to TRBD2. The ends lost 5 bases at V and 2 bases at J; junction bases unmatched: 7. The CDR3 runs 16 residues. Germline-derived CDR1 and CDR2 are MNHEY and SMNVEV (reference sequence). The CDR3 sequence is CASSVRLAVPYNEQFF. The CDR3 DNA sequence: TGTGCCAGCAGTGTACGACTAGCGGTGCCCTACAATGAGCAGTTCTTC.

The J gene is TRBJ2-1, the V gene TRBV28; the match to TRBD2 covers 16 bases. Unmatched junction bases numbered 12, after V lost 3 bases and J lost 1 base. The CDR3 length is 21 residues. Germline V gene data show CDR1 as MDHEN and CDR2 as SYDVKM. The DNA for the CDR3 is TGTGCCAGCAGTTTCGTTCTCATGGGGACTAGCGGGAGGGTTTCCTACAATGAGCAGTTCTTC. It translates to CASSFVLMGTSGRVSYNEQFF. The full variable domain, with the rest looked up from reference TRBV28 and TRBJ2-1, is DVKVTQSSRYLVKRTGEKVFLECVQDMDHENMFWYRQDPGLGLRLIYFSYDVKMKEKGDIPEGYSVSREKKERFSLILESASTNQTSMYLCASSFVLMGTSGRVSYNEQFFGPGTRLTVL.

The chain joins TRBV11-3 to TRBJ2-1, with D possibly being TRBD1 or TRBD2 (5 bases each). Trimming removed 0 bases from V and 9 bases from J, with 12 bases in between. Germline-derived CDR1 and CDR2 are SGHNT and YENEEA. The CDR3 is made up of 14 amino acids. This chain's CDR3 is CASSLDGARGEQFF. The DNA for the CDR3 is TGTGCCAGCAGCTTAGATGGGGCCCGGGGTGAGCAGTTCTTC.

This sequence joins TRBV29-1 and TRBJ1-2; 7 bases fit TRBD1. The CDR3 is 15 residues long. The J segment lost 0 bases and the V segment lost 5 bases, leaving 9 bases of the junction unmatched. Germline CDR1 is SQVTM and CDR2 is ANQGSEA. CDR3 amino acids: CSVSQGGTPNYGYTF. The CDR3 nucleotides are TGCAGCGTTTCTCAGGGGGGGACACCTAACTATGGCTACACCTTC.

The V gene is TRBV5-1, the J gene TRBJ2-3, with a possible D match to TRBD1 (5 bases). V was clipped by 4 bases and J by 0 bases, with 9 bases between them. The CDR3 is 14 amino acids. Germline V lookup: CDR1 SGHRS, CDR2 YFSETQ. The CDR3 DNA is TGCGCCAGCAGCGCCGACAGTAGCACAGATACGCAGTATTTT. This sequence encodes CASSADSSTDTQYF.

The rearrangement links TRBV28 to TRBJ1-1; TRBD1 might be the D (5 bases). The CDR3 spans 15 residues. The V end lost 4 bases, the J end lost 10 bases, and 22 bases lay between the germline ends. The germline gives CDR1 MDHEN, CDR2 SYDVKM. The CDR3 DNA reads TGTGCCAGCAGTTCTTCACAGGCAGGCTACTTGGGAGCTTTCTTT. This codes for CASSSSQAGYLGAFF.

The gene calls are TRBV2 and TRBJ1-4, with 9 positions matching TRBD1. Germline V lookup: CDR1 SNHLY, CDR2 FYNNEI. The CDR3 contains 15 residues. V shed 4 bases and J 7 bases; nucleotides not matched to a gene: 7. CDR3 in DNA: TGTGCCAGCAGTGTCCTGGGACAGGGAGGTGAAAAACTGTTTTTT. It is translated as CASSVLGQGGEKLFF.

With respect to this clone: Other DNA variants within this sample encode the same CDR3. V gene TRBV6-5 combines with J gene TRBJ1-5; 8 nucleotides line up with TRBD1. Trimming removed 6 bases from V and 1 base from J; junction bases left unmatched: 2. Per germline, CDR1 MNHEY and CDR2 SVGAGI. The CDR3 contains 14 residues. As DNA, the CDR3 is TGTGCCAGCAGACGGGACAGGAGCAATCAGCCCCAGCATTTT. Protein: CASRRDRSNQPQHF.

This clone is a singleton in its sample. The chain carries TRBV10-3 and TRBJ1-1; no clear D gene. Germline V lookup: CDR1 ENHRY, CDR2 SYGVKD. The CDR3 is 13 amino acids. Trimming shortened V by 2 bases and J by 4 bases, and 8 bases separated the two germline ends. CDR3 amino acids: CAISEVTATEAFF. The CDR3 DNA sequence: TGTGCCATCAGTGAGGTGACGGCCACTGAAGCTTTCTTT.

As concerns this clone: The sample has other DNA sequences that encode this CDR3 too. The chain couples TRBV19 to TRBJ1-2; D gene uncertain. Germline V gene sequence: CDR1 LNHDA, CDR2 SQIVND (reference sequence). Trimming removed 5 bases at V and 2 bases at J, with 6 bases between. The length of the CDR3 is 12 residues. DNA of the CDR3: TGTGCCAGTAGTGCCGCAAACTATGGCTACACCTTC. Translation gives CASSAANYGYTF.

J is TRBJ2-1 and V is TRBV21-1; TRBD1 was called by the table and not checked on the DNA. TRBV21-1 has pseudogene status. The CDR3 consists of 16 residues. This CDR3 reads CASSGRTGPSYNEQFF. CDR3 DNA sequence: TGTGCCAGCAGCGGCCGGACAGGGCCCTCCTACAATGAGCAGTTCTTC.

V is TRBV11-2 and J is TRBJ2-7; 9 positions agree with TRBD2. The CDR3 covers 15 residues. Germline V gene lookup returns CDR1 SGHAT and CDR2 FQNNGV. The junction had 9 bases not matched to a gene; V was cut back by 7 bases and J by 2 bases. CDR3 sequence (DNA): TGTGCCAGCACCAGACCGGGACTAGCCCCCTACGAGCAGTACTTC. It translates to CASTRPGLAPYEQYF.

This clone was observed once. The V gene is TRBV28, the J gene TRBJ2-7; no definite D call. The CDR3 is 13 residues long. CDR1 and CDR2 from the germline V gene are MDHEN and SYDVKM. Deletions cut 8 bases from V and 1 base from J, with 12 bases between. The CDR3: CASHSGGSYEQYF. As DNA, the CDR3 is TGTGCCAGCCACTCAGGTGGGTCCTACGAGCAGTACTTC.

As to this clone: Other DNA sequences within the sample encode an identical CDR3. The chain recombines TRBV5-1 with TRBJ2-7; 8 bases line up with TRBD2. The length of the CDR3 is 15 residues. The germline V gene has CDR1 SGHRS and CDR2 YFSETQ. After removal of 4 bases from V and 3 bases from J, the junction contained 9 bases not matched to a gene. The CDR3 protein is CASSRGTSEDYEQYF. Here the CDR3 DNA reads TGCGCCAGCAGCAGGGGGACTAGTGAGGACTACGAGCAGTACTTC.

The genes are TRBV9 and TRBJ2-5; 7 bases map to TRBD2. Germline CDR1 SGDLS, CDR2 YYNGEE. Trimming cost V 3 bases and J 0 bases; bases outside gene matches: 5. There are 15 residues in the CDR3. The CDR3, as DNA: TGTGCCAGCAGCGCCCGGGACTACCACCAAGAGACCCAGTACTTC. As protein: CASSARDYHQETQYF. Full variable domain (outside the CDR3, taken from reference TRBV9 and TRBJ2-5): DSGVTQTPKHLITATGQRVTLRCSPRSGDLSVYWYQQSLDQGLQFLIQYYNGEERAKGNILERFSAQQFPDLHSELNLSSLELGDSALYFCASSARDYHQETQYFGPGTRLLVL.

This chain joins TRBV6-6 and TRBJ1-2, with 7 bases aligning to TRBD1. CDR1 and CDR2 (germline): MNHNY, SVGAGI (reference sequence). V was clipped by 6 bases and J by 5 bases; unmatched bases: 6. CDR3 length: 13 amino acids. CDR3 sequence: CASSPGQLYGYTF. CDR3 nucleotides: TGTGCCAGCAGCCCGGGACAGCTATATGGCTACACCTTC.

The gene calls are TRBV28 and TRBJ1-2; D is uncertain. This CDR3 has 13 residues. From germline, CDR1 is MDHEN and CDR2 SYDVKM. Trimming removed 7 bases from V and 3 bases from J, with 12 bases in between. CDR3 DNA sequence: TGTGCCAGCATCACAGACAAGGACTATGGCTACACCTTC. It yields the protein CASITDKDYGYTF.